This T cell receptor (beta chain) derives from a study of blood T cells in healthy people across ages. A second PCR of about 6 to 11 cycles used a sample-barcoded 5' primer and a J-beta primer mix. TCRdb fed the 5' RACE reads into MiXCR, producing one record per CDR3 protein. This table holds about 1.5 million distinct CDR3 sequences, 42% found once. The V gene's germline CDR1 is KGHDR and CDR2 SFDVKD. This CDR3 contains 15 residues. V lost 7 bases to trimming and J lost 1 base; unmatched junction nucleotides: 7. Sequencing was done on a sample of blood. The chain employs TRBV24-1 and TRBJ2-3; 7 bases agree with TRBD2. This sequence originates from a young woman in good health. Written as DNA, the CDR3 is TGTGCCACCAGCGGGACCACTAGCGGCACAGATACGCAGTATTTT. Its translation is CATSGTTSGTDTQYF.